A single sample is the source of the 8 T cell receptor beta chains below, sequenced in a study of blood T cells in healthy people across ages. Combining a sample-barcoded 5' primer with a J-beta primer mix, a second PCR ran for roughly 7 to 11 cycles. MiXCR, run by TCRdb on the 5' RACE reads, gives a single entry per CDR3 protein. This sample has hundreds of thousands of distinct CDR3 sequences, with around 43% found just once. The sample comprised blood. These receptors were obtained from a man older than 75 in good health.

The CDR3 protein is CASSSELGSFYNEQFF. CDR3 DNA sequence: TGTGCCAGCAGTTCTGAACTAGGGTCCTTCTACAATGAGCAGTTCTTC. The genes are TRBV6-6 and TRBJ2-1; maybe TRBD2 (5 bases). Trimming removed 4 bases at V and 3 bases at J, with 16 bases between. The CDR3 loop spans 16 amino acids. From germline, CDR1 is MNHNY and CDR2 SVGAGI (reference sequence).

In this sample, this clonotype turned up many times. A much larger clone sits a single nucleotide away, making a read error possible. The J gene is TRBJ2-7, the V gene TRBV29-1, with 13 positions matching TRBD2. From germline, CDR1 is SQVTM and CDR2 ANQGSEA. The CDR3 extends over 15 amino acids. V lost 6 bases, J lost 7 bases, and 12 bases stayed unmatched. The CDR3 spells CSVGRGLAGVYEQYF. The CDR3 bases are TGCAGCGTCGGGCGTGGACTAGCGGGGGTCTATGAGCAGTACTTC.

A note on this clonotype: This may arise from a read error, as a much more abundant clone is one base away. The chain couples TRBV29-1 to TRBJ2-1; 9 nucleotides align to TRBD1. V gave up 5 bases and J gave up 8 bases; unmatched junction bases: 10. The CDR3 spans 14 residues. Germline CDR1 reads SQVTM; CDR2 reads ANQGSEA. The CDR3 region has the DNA TGCAGCGTTCCGGACAGGGGTTATGTTGATGAGCAGTTCTTC. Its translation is CSVPDRGYVDEQFF.

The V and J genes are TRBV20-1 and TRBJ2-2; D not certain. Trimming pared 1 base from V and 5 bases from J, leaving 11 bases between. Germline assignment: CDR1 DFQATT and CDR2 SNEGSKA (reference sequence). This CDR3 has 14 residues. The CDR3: CSARAPMGTGELFF. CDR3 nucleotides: TGCAGTGCTAGAGCCCCAATGGGGACCGGGGAGCTGTTTTTT.

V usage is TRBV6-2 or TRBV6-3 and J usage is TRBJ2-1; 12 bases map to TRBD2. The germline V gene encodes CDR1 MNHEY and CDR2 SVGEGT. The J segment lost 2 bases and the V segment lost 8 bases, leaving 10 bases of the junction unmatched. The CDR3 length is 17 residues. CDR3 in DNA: TGTGCCAGCGGAGCGTACTCTAGCGGGGGGGCCTACAATGAGCAGTTCTTC. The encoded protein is CASGAYSSGGAYNEQFF.

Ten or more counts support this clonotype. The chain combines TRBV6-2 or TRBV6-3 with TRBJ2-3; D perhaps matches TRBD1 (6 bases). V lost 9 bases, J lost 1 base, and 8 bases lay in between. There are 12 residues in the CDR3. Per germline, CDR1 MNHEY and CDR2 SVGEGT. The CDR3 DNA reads TGTGCCAGTGGACAGCGCACAGATACGCAGTATTTT. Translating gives CASGQRTDTQYF.

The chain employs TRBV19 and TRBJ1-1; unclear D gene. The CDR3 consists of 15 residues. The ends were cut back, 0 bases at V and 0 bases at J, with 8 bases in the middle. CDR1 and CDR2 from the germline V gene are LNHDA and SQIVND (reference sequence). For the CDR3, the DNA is TGTGCCAGTAGTATAGATGGAGCGATGAACACTGAAGCTTTCTTT. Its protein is CASSIDGAMNTEAFF.

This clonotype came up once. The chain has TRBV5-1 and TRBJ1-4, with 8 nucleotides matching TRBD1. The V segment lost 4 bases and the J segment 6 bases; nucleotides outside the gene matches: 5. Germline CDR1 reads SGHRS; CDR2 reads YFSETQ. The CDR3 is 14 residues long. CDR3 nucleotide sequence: TGCGCCAGCAGCCCAGGGGGCGCGGATGAAAAACTGTTTTTT. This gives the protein CASSPGGADEKLFF.